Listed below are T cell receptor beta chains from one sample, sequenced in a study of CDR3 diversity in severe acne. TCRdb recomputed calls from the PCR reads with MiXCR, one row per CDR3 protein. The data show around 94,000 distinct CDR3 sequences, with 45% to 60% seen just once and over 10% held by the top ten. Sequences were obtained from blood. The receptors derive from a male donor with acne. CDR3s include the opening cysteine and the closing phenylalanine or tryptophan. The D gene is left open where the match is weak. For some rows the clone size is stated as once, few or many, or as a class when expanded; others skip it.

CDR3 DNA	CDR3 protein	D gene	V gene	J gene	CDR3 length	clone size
TGTGCCACCAGCGGATCCCTAGGGAGGCTTGAAAAACTGTTTTTT	CATSGSLGRLEKLFF	NA	TRBV15	TRBJ1-4	15	many
TGTGCCAGTAGTATAGGCCCAGGGATTGGCACTGAAGCTTTCTTT	CASSIGPGIGTEAFF	NA	TRBV19	TRBJ1-1	15	NA
TGTGCCAGCAGCCTAAGGACTAGCGGAGCGTACAATGAGCAGTTCTTC	CASSLRTSGAYNEQFF	TRBD2	TRBV12-3/TRBV12-4	TRBJ2-1	16	NA
TGTGCCAGCAGTCGAAGGGTCTCGGCCGAAACCACCGGGGAGCTGTTTTTT	CASSRRVSAETTGELFF	NA	TRBV27	TRBJ2-2	17	many
TGTGCCAGCAGTTGGGGGGCTGGGCAGCCCCAGCATTTT	CASSWGAGQPQHF	NA	TRBV6-1	TRBJ1-5	13	NA
TGCAGTGCTAGGCCTAGGGGCGCCGAGCAGTACTTC	CSARPRGAEQYF	NA	TRBV20-1	TRBJ2-7	12	NA
TGTGCCAGCAGCGGAACAGGGATCAGCTCTGGGGCCAACGTCCTGACTTTC	CASSGTGISSGANVLTF	NA	TRBV7-2	TRBJ2-6	17	once
TGCAGTGCTACCTCTGACAGGGCCTACGAGCAGTACTTC	CSATSDRAYEQYF	TRBD1	TRBV20-1	TRBJ2-7	13	few
TGTGCCAGCTCACCTTTGGGGCTCTACTACACCTTC	CASSPLGLYYTF	NA	TRBV18	TRBJ1-2	12	many
TGTGCCAGCACCTCCCCCTATTCTGGTGAGCAGTTCTTC	CASTSPYSGEQFF	NA	TRBV28	TRBJ2-1	13	NA
TGTGCCAGCAGCTTAGCGATAGGGGTCTTC	CASSLAIGVF	NA	TRBV7-6	TRBJ2-5	10	NA
TGTGCCAGCATGGGGCGGGACAATGAGCAGTTCTTC	CASMGRDNEQFF	NA	TRBV7-3	TRBJ2-1	12	NA
TGCGCCAGCAGCTTGGGTATGGCAGCTCGGAATTCACCCCTCCACTTT	CASSLGMAARNSPLHF	NA	TRBV5-1	TRBJ1-6	16	many
TGTGCCAGCAGCGTAGATGCGGACACAGATACGCAGTATTTT	CASSVDADTDTQYF	NA	TRBV9	TRBJ2-3	14	many
TGTGCCAGCAGCTCACAGGGTCCCGCGGTAGAAGCTTTCTTT	CASSSQGPAVEAFF	NA	TRBV6-5	TRBJ1-1	14	many
TGTGCCATCAGTGAGCCGGAGGGGCACACTGAAGCTTTCTTT	CAISEPEGHTEAFF	NA	TRBV10-3	TRBJ1-1	14	NA
TGCGCCAGCAGCTTAGGCTGGGGGCAGCCCACCTTC	CASSLGWGQPTF	NA	TRBV7-2	TRBJ1-2	12	once
TGCAGTGCCCGACTAGGGTTGGCTAATGAAAAACTGTTTTTT	CSARLGLANEKLFF	NA	TRBV20-1	TRBJ1-4	14	NA
TGTGCCAGCAGCTTGGGGGGGTCGAACACCGGGGAGCTGTTTTTT	CASSLGGSNTGELFF	NA	TRBV5-4	TRBJ2-2	15	NA
TGTGCCAGTAGCTGGACGGGTACGAATCAGCCCCAGCATTTT	CASSWTGTNQPQHF	NA	TRBV19	TRBJ1-5	14	NA
TGTGCCAGCAGCTTCGGACTAGCGGGAGGTAATGAGCAGTTCTTC	CASSFGLAGGNEQFF	TRBD2	TRBV5-4	TRBJ2-1	15	NA
TGTGCCACCAGCTCACAAGGGGGCCCGGAAGCTTTCTTT	CATSSQGGPEAFF	TRBD1	TRBV24-1	TRBJ1-1	13	NA
TGCAGCGTTGAAACCTCACAGGGGGCTGGGTATGGCTACACCTTC	CSVETSQGAGYGYTF	TRBD1	TRBV29-1	TRBJ1-2	15	few
TGTGCCAGTGGGATAACTGAAGCTTTCTTT	CASGITEAFF	NA	TRBV6-6	TRBJ1-1	10	NA
TGCAGTGCTAGAGATGTAACTAGCGGGAGGGCTGGGGATTACAATGAGCAGTTCTTC	CSARDVTSGRAGDYNEQFF	TRBD2	TRBV20-1	TRBJ2-1	19	NA
TGTGCCATCAGTGATTTGAACACTGAAGCTTTCTTT	CAISDLNTEAFF	NA	TRBV10-3	TRBJ1-1	12	few
TGTGCCAGCAGCTTAGCGTCGGGGGGCTACGAGCAGTACTTC	CASSLASGGYEQYF	TRBD2	TRBV7-2	TRBJ2-7	14	NA
TGCAGTGCTAGGCCGAGGGATACGCAGTATTTT	CSARPRDTQYF	NA	TRBV20-1	TRBJ2-3	11	NA
TGTGCCAGTGGACAGGGTAGGACAGATACGCAGTATTTT	CASGQGRTDTQYF	TRBD1	TRBV2	TRBJ2-3	13	NA
TGTGCCAGCAGTGGGCGGGAGGAAGGGACAGATTACTTC	CASSGREEGTDYF	NA	TRBV2	TRBJ2-5	13	NA
TGTGCCACCCGGGACAGGGGATGGAACGAGCAGTACTTC	CATRDRGWNEQYF	TRBD1	TRBV19	TRBJ2-7	13	NA
TGTGCCAGCAGCCAAGTAGGAGGGAGCGGTGCCGGGGAGCTGTTTTTT	CASSQVGGSGAGELFF	NA	TRBV3-1	TRBJ2-2	16	many
TGCAGTGCTAGGACGGGGGGCGAAACGACCGGGGAGCTGTTTTTT	CSARTGGETTGELFF	NA	TRBV20-1	TRBJ2-2	15	once
TGTGCCAGCAGTGATGGGCAGGGGGAGACCCAGTACTTC	CASSDGQGETQYF	NA	TRBV11-2	TRBJ2-5	13	NA
TGTGCCAGCAGTTCTCCCGGTTGGGAGGGGAACGAGCAGTACTTC	CASSSPGWEGNEQYF	TRBD2	TRBV6-5	TRBJ2-7	15	many
TGTGCCATCAGTGAGACTAGCGGGATCAATGAGCAGTTCTTC	CAISETSGINEQFF	TRBD2	TRBV10-3	TRBJ2-1	14	NA
TGTGCCAGCAGTTTAATGGCAACCTACAATGAGCAGTTCTTC	CASSLMATYNEQFF	NA	TRBV27	TRBJ2-1	14	few
TGTGCCAGCAGTTTATGGCCGGAGACTAGCGGGAGCTCCTACAATGAGCAGTTCTTC	CASSLWPETSGSSYNEQFF	TRBD2	TRBV28	TRBJ2-1	19	many
TGTGCCACCAGCAGAGATGGTGGACTAGCGGCTGAAGAGACCCAGTACTTC	CATSRDGGLAAEETQYF	TRBD2	TRBV15	TRBJ2-5	17	NA
TGCGCCAGCAGTGAGTCACAGGGGGCCTACGAGCAGTACTTC	CASSESQGAYEQYF	TRBD1	TRBV10-1	TRBJ2-7	14	NA
TGTGCCAACAGTGGGCGGCCGGGACACGGACCTAACTATGGCTACACCTTC	CANSGRPGHGPNYGYTF	NA	TRBV25-1	TRBJ1-2	17	NA
TGCGCCAGCAGGGGACAGGGGACCTACGAGCAGTACTTC	CASRGQGTYEQYF	TRBD1	TRBV5-1	TRBJ2-7	13	NA
TGTGCCAGCAGCACCTTCAGGGTAGATACGCAGTATTTT	CASSTFRVDTQYF	NA	TRBV11-1	TRBJ2-3	13	NA
TGTGCCAGCAGCACCGGACTAGCGGAAGGAGATACGCAGTATTTT	CASSTGLAEGDTQYF	TRBD2	TRBV7-6	TRBJ2-3	15	few